This is a list of T cell receptor beta chains from one sample in a study of CD8 T cells in Susac syndrome. TCRdb reprocessed the immunoSEQ multiplex PCR reads with MiXCR, giving one entry per CDR3 protein. Here the sample spans about 150,000 distinct CDR3 sequences, 85% to 95% being singletons. Sequencing used CD4+ T cells from PBMCs. Every receptor here comes from a human donor with Susac syndrome. Each CDR3 is given without its conserved first and last residue. Not all rows give a size; the values are once, few, many and, for expanded clones, a class.

j_gene	v_gene	abundance	CDR3aa
TRBJ1-5	TRBV7-9	once	ASGRDSNQPQH
TRBJ1-1	TRBV9	.	ASSPEKLFVGGMVF
TRBJ2-5	TRBV7-8	.	ASSPTGAPAGTQY
TRBJ2-2	TRBV5-4	.	ASSLEGPRRNTGELF
TRBJ1-6	TRBV20-1	.	SARSPPGGADNSPLH
TRBJ2-7	TRBV6-5	.	ASSSPAGGGAGEQY
TRBJ2-1	TRBV12-3/TRBV12-4	.	ASSLGTARSEQF
TRBJ2-5	TRBV5-6	.	ASSLDSTETQY
TRBJ2-1	TRBV18	.	ASSPPERGPNEQF
TRBJ1-1	TRBV19	.	ASSTRGELNTEAF
TRBJ2-1	TRBV15	.	ATSRDPPRTGNEQF
TRBJ2-2	TRBV15	.	ATSRDLRDTGELF
TRBJ1-5	TRBV10-3	.	AISEAQGTSNQPQH
TRBJ2-3	TRBV6-5	once	ASNQGGDTQY
TRBJ1-1	TRBV29-1	.	SVGRGEYTEAF
TRBJ2-5	TRBV5-4	.	ASSFSAGERETQY
TRBJ2-5	TRBV3-1	.	ASSDGTSDTQETQY
TRBJ2-3	TRBV12-3/TRBV12-4	.	ASSPGTAGTDTQY
TRBJ2-3	TRBV20-1	.	SADHTSTDTQY
TRBJ2-7	TRBV6-6	.	ASREGQGPYEQY
TRBJ2-1	TRBV3-1	.	ASTQGGLAANEQF
TRBJ1-1	TRBV2	.	ARKQGVYTEAF
TRBJ2-1	TRBV29-1	.	TYRLAGGNEQF
TRBJ2-7	TRBV9	.	ASSVEQGALYEQY
TRBJ2-3	TRBV3-1	.	ASSHPPAGPLPDTQY
TRBJ2-1	TRBV3-1	once	ASSQGSGGV
TRBJ1-1	TRBV6-2/TRBV6-3	.	ASSYGDTNTEAF
TRBJ2-3	TRBV9	.	ASSVRSSGERDTQY
TRBJ1-5	TRBV20-1	few	SAGRSNQPQH
TRBJ1-5	TRBV29-1	few	SAGTGGQPQH
TRBJ1-1	TRBV29-1	.	SVVINLNTEAF
TRBJ2-2	TRBV5-6	.	ASSRLKTGPGTGELF
TRBJ1-1	TRBV3-1	.	ASSQVPRNGEAF
TRBJ2-5	TRBV29-1	once	RGGDQETQY
TRBJ1-2	TRBV29-1	once	SVVPQGKDYGYT
TRBJ2-6	TRBV19	once	ASSRDTSGANVLT
TRBJ2-2	TRBV20-1	.	SASLGNTGELF
TRBJ2-5	TRBV7-3	.	ASSQNRGETQY
TRBJ2-5	TRBV15	.	ATSREEETQY
TRBJ2-6	TRBV7-9	.	ASSIEGMGFSGANVLT
TRBJ2-5	TRBV4-2	.	ASSQDPAGASRSETQY
TRBJ2-3	TRBV4-2	.	ASSQEGPGTQY
TRBJ1-2	TRBV20-1	once	SALDRVDYGYT
TRBJ2-3	TRBV6-5	.	ASSYASGSATDTQY
TRBJ2-1	TRBV29-1	.	SVDSPGGNEQF
TRBJ1-6	TRBV29-1	.	SVAGTGTPPPLH
TRBJ2-2	TRBV19	.	ASNDRVESGELF
TRBJ1-2	TRBV7-3	.	ASSLNAGYGYT
TRBJ2-5	TRBV18	.	ASSPHPGQQETQY
TRBJ1-5	TRBV7-9	.	ASSHPQGPQH
TRBJ1-2	TRBV29-1	.	SVDRPFDKTNYGYT
TRBJ1-1	TRBV3-1	.	ASSQTGTGTWNTEAF
TRBJ2-4	TRBV27	.	ASPWLAKNIQY
TRBJ1-6	TRBV10-3	once	AISGGDNSPLH